This TCR beta chain was recovered during a study of radiotherapy plus CTLA-4 blockade in lung cancer (dated by TCRdb to the late 2010s). Turning to the overall study: Among enrolled patients, about 19% had an objective response and 25% to 35% reached disease control. Here is what the overall study found, with its caveats: The strongest predictors of response, as reported, were early dynamic changes in blood T cell clones along with a rise in serum interferon-beta after radiation. After treatment with radiotherapy and ipilimumab, TCR clones that came from tumors expanded in the peripheral blood.

On this clone itself: The antigen this receptor binds is unknown. The record has no base qualities; no much larger clone is one base away.

The study tested focal radiation therapy combined with CTLA-4 blockade (ipilimumab) in patients with chemo-refractory metastatic non-small-cell lung cancer. Library creation used the immunoSEQ multiplex PCR assay. Imported from immuneACCESS, the table was reduced by TCRdb to in-frame sequences with V and J called. These copies leave out some clones; in studies compared against another copy, an unresolved V gene accounts for under half, and the cause of the remainder is not known. The sample yields roughly 100,000 clones; about 81% were counted once. The ten largest clones represent roughly 3.5% of the sample. In the germline V gene, CDR1 corresponds to SGHRS and CDR2 to YFSETQ. V is pared back by 0 bases and J by 6 bases, with 13 bases lying between the germline termini. The cysteine opens and the phenylalanine closes a CDR3 of 15 amino acids. Solely the CDR3 DNA is kept, with 45 bases framed from the first base.

This receptor was taken from a human donor with non-small cell lung cancer who had a partial response to radiotherapy plus ipilimumab. This receptor chain uses TRBV5-1 and TRBJ2-1, and TRBD2 may be the D gene, going by 6 matching bases. The starting material was peripheral blood, obtained from a patient treated with radiotherapy plus ipilimumab. The CDR3 in this case is CASSLEVGLFNEQFF. The nucleotide sequence reads as follows: TGCGCCAGCAGCTTGGAGGTGGGACTCTTCAATGAGCAGTTCTTC.